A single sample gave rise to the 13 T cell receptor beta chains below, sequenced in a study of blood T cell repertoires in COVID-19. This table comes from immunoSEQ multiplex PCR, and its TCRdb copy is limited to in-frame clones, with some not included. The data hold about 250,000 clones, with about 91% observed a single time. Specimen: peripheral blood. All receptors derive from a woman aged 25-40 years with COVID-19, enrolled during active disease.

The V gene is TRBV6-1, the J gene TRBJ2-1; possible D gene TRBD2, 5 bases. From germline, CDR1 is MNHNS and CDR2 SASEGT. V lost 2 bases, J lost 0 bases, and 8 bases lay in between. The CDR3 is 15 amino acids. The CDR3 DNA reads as TGTGCCAGCAGTGAACTTGGACTCTCCTACAATGAGCAGTTCTTC. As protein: CASSELGLSYNEQFF.

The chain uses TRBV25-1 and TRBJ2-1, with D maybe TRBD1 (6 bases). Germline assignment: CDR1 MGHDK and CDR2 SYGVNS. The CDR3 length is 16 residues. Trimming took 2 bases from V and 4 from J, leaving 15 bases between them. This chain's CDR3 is CASSEGGRDAYNEQFF. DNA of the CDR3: TGTGCCAGCAGTGAAGGGGGCAGGGATGCATACAATGAGCAGTTCTTC.

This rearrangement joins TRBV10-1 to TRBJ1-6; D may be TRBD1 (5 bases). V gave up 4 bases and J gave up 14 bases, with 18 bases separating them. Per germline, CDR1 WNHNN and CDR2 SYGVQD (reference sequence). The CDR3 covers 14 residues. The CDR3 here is CASSAEGLGVALHF. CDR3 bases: TGCGCCAGCAGTGCGGAGGGGCTCGGAGTGGCCCTCCACTTT.

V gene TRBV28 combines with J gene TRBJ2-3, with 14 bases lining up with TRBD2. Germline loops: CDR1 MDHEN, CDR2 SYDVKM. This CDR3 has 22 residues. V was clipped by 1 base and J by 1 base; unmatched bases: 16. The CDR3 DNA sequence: TGTGCCAGCAGTTTATATCCCAATAGACGACTAGCGGGAGGGGGGGGCACAGATACGCAGTATTTT. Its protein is CASSLYPNRRLAGGGGTDTQYF.

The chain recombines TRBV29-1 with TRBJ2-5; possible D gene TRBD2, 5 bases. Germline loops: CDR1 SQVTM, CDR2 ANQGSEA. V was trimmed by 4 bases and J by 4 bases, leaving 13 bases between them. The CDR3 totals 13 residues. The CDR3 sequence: CSVGEWTVETQYF. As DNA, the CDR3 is TGCAGCGTTGGGGAGTGGACGGTAGAGACCCAGTACTTC.

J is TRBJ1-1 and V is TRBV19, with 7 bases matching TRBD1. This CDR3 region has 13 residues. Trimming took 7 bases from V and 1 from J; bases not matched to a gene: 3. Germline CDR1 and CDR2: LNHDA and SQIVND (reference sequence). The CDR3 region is CASMGQPNTEAFF. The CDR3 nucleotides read TGTGCCAGTATGGGACAGCCGAACACTGAAGCTTTCTTT.

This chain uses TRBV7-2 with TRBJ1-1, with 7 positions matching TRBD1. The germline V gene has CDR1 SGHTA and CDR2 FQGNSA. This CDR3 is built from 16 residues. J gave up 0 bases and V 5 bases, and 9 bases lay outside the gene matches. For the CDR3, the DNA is TGTGCCAGCAGCCCCGACAGGGCCCGCTTGAACACTGAAGCTTTCTTT. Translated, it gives CASSPDRARLNTEAFF.

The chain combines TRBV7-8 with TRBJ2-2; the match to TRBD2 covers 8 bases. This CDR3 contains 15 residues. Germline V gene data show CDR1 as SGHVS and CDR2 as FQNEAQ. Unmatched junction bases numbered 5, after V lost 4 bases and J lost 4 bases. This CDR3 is CASSWSGGLTGELFF. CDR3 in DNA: TGTGCCAGCAGCTGGAGCGGGGGCCTCACCGGGGAGCTGTTTTTT.

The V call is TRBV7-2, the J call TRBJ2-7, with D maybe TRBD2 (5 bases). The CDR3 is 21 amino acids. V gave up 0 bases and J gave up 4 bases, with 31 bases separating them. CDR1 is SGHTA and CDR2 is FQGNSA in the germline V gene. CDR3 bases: TGTGCCAGCAGCTTAGCCGTGACGGGATTTGGTACACAAAGGGAACAATACGAGCAGTACTTC. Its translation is CASSLAVTGFGTQREQYEQYF.

This CDR3 reads CASSLVLAGHTGELFF. CDR3 bases: TGCGCCAGCAGCTTGGTACTAGCGGGACACACCGGGGAGCTGTTTTTT. The V call is TRBV5-1, the J call TRBJ2-2, with 10 bases aligning to TRBD2. V lost 0 bases and J lost 3; bases outside the gene matches: 2. The germline gives CDR1 SGHRS, CDR2 YFSETQ. CDR3 size: 16 residues.

CDR3 sequence: CASSVRQGSYYNEQFF. The CDR3 DNA reads TGTGCCAGCAGCGTACGACAGGGTTCCTATTACAATGAGCAGTTCTTC. The genes are TRBV7-6 and TRBJ2-1, with TRBD1 identical over 7 bases. Germline values: CDR1 SGHVS, CDR2 FNYEAQ. The CDR3 totals 16 residues. V dropped 5 bases and J dropped 4; count of bases not matched to a gene: 11.

This chain's CDR3 is CATQGGLAIDTQYF. CDR3 coding DNA: TGTGCCACCCAAGGAGGACTAGCGATTGATACGCAGTATTTT. The chain carries TRBV7-2 and TRBJ2-3; 9 bases line up with TRBD2. V lost 10 bases, J lost 6 bases, and 11 bases stayed unmatched. This CDR3 has 14 amino acids. Germline V CDR1 and CDR2: SGHTA, FQGNSA.

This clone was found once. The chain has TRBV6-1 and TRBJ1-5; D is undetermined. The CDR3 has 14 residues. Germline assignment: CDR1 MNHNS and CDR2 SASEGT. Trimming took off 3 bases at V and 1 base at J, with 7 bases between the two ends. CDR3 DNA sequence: TGTGCCAGCAGTGAGGCCAGAAGCAATCAGCCCCAGCATTTT. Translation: CASSEARSNQPQHF.